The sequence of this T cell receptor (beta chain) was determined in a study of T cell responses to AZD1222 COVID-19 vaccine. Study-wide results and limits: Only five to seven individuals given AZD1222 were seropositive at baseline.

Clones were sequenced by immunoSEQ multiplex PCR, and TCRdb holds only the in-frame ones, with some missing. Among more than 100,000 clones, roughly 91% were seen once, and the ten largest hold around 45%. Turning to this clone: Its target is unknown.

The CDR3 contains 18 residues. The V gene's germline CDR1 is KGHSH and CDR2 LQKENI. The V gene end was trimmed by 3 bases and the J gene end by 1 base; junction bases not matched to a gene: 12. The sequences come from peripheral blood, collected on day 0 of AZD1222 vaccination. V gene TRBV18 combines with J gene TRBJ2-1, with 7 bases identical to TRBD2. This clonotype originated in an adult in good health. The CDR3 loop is CASSPSLGSGKSYNEQFF. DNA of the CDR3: TGTGCCAGCTCACCGTCCTTGGGGAGCGGGAAATCCTACAATGAGCAGTTCTTC.